These 23 T cell receptor beta chains share one sample of origin, sequenced in a study of control samples from healthy donors and cancer patients. Sequencing was performed with immunoSEQ multiplex PCR; in TCRdb, only in-frame clones are kept and a portion is missing. This table holds about 120,000 clones, about nine tenths found once. Sequencing was carried out using blood. Every receptor here comes from a man between 18 and 29 years old in good health.

The V gene is TRBV2, the J gene TRBJ2-5, with D tentatively TRBD2 (6 bases). Germline V lookup: CDR1 SNHLY, CDR2 FYNNEI. Trimming shortened V by 1 base and J by 3 bases, and 12 bases separated the two germline ends. The CDR3 covers 15 residues. In nucleotides, the CDR3 is TGTGCCAGCAGTGAAGGGAAATGGGGGGAAGAGACCCAGTACTTC. This gives the protein CASSEGKWGEETQYF.

The chain uses TRBV6-5 and TRBJ2-7; D unclear. The CDR3 length is 15 residues. Germline CDR1 reads MNHEY; CDR2 reads SVGAGI. V dropped 5 bases and J dropped 0 bases, with 14 bases sitting between them. The CDR3 coding sequence is TGTGCCAGCAGTCCTAACGACCCGAGCTCCTACGAGCAGTACTTC. This codes for CASSPNDPSSYEQYF.

The rearrangement joins TRBV24-1 to TRBJ2-3; D is ambiguous. CDR3 length equals 13 residues. The ends were cut back, 6 bases at V and 4 bases at J, with 10 bases in the middle. Per germline, CDR1 KGHDR and CDR2 SFDVKD. The CDR3 nucleotides read TGTGCCACCAGTACCGGGCCCGCAGATACGCAGTATTTT. It yields the protein CATSTGPADTQYF.

The chain is built from TRBV15 and TRBJ2-2; D not certain. Germline V gene sequence: CDR1 LNHNV, CDR2 YYDKDF (reference sequence). Between the trimmed V and J ends, which lost 0 bases and 3 bases, there was a span of 14 bases. This CDR3 comprises 17 residues. This chain's CDR3 is CATSREIVVIDTGELFF. The CDR3 bases are TGTGCCACCAGCAGAGAAATAGTAGTAATTGACACCGGGGAGCTGTTTTTT. Supplemented by reference TRBV15 and TRBJ2-2, the full variable domain reads DAMVIQNPRYQVTQFGKPVTLSCSQTLNHNVMYWYQQKSSQAPKLLFHYYDKDFNNEADTPDNFQSRRPNTSFCFLDIRSPGLGDTAMYLCATSREIVVIDTGELFFGEGSRLTVL.

This clone was observed a single time. V and J are TRBV5-6 and TRBJ2-7; 7 bases are a match to TRBD1. CDR1 and CDR2 from the germline V gene are SGHDT and YYEEEE. The V segment lost 2 bases and the J segment 9 bases; nucleotides outside the gene matches: 14. The CDR3 is 15 residues long. CDR3 loop: CASSLSLGTVVGQYF. The CDR3 bases are TGTGCCAGCAGCTTATCCCTCGGGACAGTAGTCGGGCAGTACTTC.

The rearrangement links TRBV6-1 to TRBJ1-2, with a weak D call TRBD1 (5 bases). Trimming stripped 1 base from V and 8 bases from J, with 14 bases between. This CDR3 spans 14 amino acids. In germline, CDR1 is MNHNS, CDR2 SASEGT. The CDR3 spells CASSEGQRRWGYTF. Here the CDR3 DNA reads TGTGCCAGCAGTGAAGGACAGCGGCGATGGGGCTACACCTTC.

The chain employs TRBV20-1 and TRBJ2-3, with 8 positions matching TRBD2. The CDR3 extends over 13 amino acids. J gave up 4 bases and V 3 bases, and 3 bases lay outside the gene matches. The V gene's germline CDR1 is DFQATT and CDR2 SNEGSKA (reference sequence). The CDR3 bases are TGCAGTGCTAGTCCCGGGGGGGCAGATACGCAGTATTTT. Translated: CSASPGGADTQYF.

The CDR3: CASSRGQTSSYEQYF. The CDR3 DNA is TGTGCCAGCAGCCGGGGACAGACGAGCTCCTACGAGCAGTACTTC. The rearrangement uses TRBV14 and TRBJ2-7; 7 bases align to TRBD1. The CDR3 consists of 15 residues. V lost 4 bases and J lost 0; bases outside the gene matches: 6. CDR1 is SGHDN, CDR2 FVKESK, per germline.

This chain connects TRBV7-9 to TRBJ2-3; TRBD2 aligns across 11 bases. Unmatched junction bases numbered 5, after V lost 3 bases and J lost 3 bases. The CDR3 spans 16 residues. Germline lookup yields CDR1 SEHNR and CDR2 FQNEAQ (reference sequence). The CDR3 here is CASSFSTSGVTDTQYF. The CDR3 bases are TGTGCCAGCAGCTTCTCGACTAGCGGGGTGACAGATACGCAGTATTTT.

This clone was observed once. The rearrangement uses TRBV19 and TRBJ1-2; perhaps TRBD1 as D (6 bases). The CDR3 runs to 15 residues. Per the germline V gene, CDR1 is LNHDA and CDR2 is SQIVND (reference sequence). V shed 7 bases and J shed 3 bases, with 18 bases lying between them. This CDR3 reads CASTPGAGNDYGYTF. DNA of the CDR3: TGTGCCAGTACCCCAGGGGCAGGGAATGACTATGGCTACACCTTC.

The chain is built from TRBV7-2 and TRBJ1-6; no clear D gene. The germline V gene encodes CDR1 SGHTA and CDR2 FQGNSA. The CDR3 is 16 amino acids. The V end lost 0 bases, the J end lost 2 bases, and 8 bases lay between the germline ends. This CDR3 is CASSLARWPYNSPLHF. DNA for the CDR3: TGTGCCAGCAGCTTAGCCAGGTGGCCCTATAATTCACCCCTCCACTTT.

This clone has just one count. The rearrangement joins TRBV6-5 to TRBJ2-5; tentative D call: TRBD2 (6 bases). CDR3 length equals 15 residues. The ends were cut back, 5 bases at V and 10 bases at J, with 23 bases in the middle. Germline values: CDR1 MNHEY, CDR2 SVGAGI. The CDR3 nucleotides are TGTGCCAGCAGTCCTCGCACCACCCGGGTGGAGGGCCAGTACTTC. Protein product: CASSPRTTRVEGQYF.

V usage is TRBV6-6 and J usage is TRBJ1-5; TRBD1 matches 7 bases. The CDR3 runs to 15 residues. Per the germline V gene, CDR1 is MNHNY and CDR2 is SVGAGI (reference sequence). V dropped 6 bases and J dropped 1; count of bases not matched to a gene: 6. DNA for the CDR3: TGTGCCAGCAGACCGACAGGGAGCAGCAATCAGCCCCAGCATTTT. Amino acids: CASRPTGSSNQPQHF.

The chain combines TRBV28 with TRBJ1-3; D is unclear. The germline V and J ends were trimmed by 8 bases and 6 bases, with 17 bases remaining between them. CDR1 is MDHEN and CDR2 is SYDVKM in the germline V gene. The CDR3 totals 14 residues. DNA of the CDR3: TGTGCCAGCTGGTTTGGGAAGGAAGCAAACACCATATATTTT. Its protein is CASWFGKEANTIYF.

This clone has just a few counts. At the DNA level, this CDR3 is encoded by other sequences in the same sample as well. V is TRBV6-5 and J is TRBJ1-2; the D gene is possibly TRBD1 (5 bases). In germline, CDR1 is MNHEY, CDR2 SVGAGI. The CDR3 runs to 12 residues. The V gene lost 2 bases and the J gene lost 8 bases, with 9 bases spanning the gap. The CDR3 region has the DNA TGTGCCAGCAGTTACGGAAGGGGAGGCTACACCTTC. Its translation: CASSYGRGGYTF.

The V call is TRBV6-4, the J call TRBJ1-5; D is unresolved. Trimming removed 6 bases at V and 4 bases at J, with 13 bases between. The CDR3 consists of 14 residues. CDR1 MRHNA and CDR2 SNTAGT come from the germline V gene. DNA of the CDR3: TGTGCCAGCAGGGGGATTGACGCGAATCAGCCCCAGCATTTT. The encoded protein is CASRGIDANQPQHF.

The chain is built from TRBV29-1 and TRBJ2-4, with D unresolved. The V end was cut by 5 bases, the J end by 8 bases, with 7 bases between. Germline V CDR1 and CDR2: SQVTM, ANQGSEA. The CDR3 length is 10 residues. The CDR3 coding sequence is TGCAGCGTTAGACTGGACATTCAGTACTTC. This gives the protein CSVRLDIQYF.

The chain recombines TRBV2 with TRBJ1-1; no firm D call. V was trimmed by 6 bases and J by 6 bases, leaving 8 bases between them. CDR3 length: 11 residues. Germline CDR1 SNHLY, CDR2 FYNNEI. In DNA form, the CDR3 reads TGTGCCAGCAGGGGGTTTGCTGAAGCTTTCTTT. Translating gives CASRGFAEAFF.

The rearrangement joins TRBV7-9 to TRBJ2-2, with D perhaps TRBD1 (5 bases). The germline V gene encodes CDR1 SEHNR and CDR2 FQNEAQ (reference sequence). Trimming removed 3 bases from V and 3 bases from J, with 8 bases in between. This CDR3 has 14 residues. CDR3 amino acids: CASSFDSDTGELFF. As DNA, the CDR3 is TGTGCCAGCAGCTTTGACAGTGACACCGGGGAGCTGTTTTTT.

This chain links TRBV7-2 with TRBJ1-2; 7 bases are shared with TRBD1. Germline CDR1 reads SGHTA; CDR2 reads FQGNSA. CDR3 length: 16 amino acids. The trim removed 0 bases at V and 7 bases at J, leaving 11 bases unmatched. CDR3 sequence (DNA): TGTGCCAGCAGCTTAGCGGTGGCGGCAGGGGGAAGTGGCTACACCTTC. Translating gives CASSLAVAAGGSGYTF.

V usage is TRBV2 and J usage is TRBJ2-5; D possibly matches TRBD1 or TRBD2 (5 bases each). Trimming stripped 6 bases from V and 4 bases from J, with 15 bases between. The CDR3 is made up of 14 amino acids. CDR1 and CDR2 (germline): SNHLY, FYNNEI. The CDR3 region is CASSDARAGETQYF. CDR3 nucleotide sequence: TGTGCCAGCAGCGATGCCAGGGCGGGAGAGACCCAGTACTTC.

The chain has TRBV7-2 and TRBJ2-5, with TRBD2 matching 9 bases. The germline V gene has CDR1 SGHTA and CDR2 FQGNSA. The CDR3 is made up of 18 amino acids. The J segment lost 3 bases and the V segment lost 4 bases, leaving 15 bases of the junction unmatched. In DNA form, the CDR3 reads TGTGCCAGCAGCTCCTCAGGAGCGGGGGGACCCTTAAAAGAGACCCAGTACTTC. Translation gives CASSSSGAGGPLKETQYF. Full variable domain (remainder filled in from reference TRBV7-2 and TRBJ2-5): GAGVSQSPSNKVTEKGKDVELRCDPISGHTALYWYRQSLGQGLEFLIYFQGNSAPDKSGLPSDRFSAERTGGSVSTLTIQRTQQEDSAVYLCASSSSGAGGPLKETQYFGPGTRLLVL.

The chain joins TRBV7-3 to TRBJ2-3; perhaps TRBD2 as D (6 bases). From germline, CDR1 is SGHTA and CDR2 FQGTGA. Trimming left V 8 bases short and J 0 bases short, with 15 bases between. The CDR3 runs to 15 residues. The CDR3 DNA follows: TGTGCCAGCGCTGCGGGGCAGAGCAGCACAGATACGCAGTATTTT. Amino acids: CASAAGQSSTDTQYF.